These 32 T cell receptor beta chains came from one sample sequenced in a study of PD-1 blockade in classical Hodgkin lymphoma. Libraries were prepared by immunoSEQ multiplex PCR; TCRdb keeps only in-frame clonotypes and omits some of them. The sample consists of about 9,300 clones, approximately 91% of them appearing once. Time point specified: newly diagnosed, previously untreated cHL patient sample. Magnetic negative selection was used to purify CD8+ T cells from thawed PBMCs. Material: CD8+ T cells from blood. These receptor sequences come from a human donor with classical Hodgkin lymphoma.

The chain couples TRBV23-1 to TRBJ1-4; perhaps TRBD1 as D (6 bases). TRBV23-1 is treated as an ORF (open reading frame) with a function not yet certain. There are 15 residues in the CDR3. Trimming stripped 1 base from V and 7 bases from J, with 13 bases between. CDR3 protein: CASSQFAGVGEKLFF. The CDR3 DNA reads TGCGCCAGCAGTCAATTCGCAGGGGTAGGTGAAAAACTGTTTTTT.

The genes are TRBV6-1 and TRBJ2-2; D is ambiguous. The CDR3 loop spans 15 amino acids. CDR1 is MNHNS, CDR2 SASEGT, per germline. V was pared by 1 base and J by 5 bases, with 11 bases between. CDR3 sequence reads: CASSEGTTWTGELFF. CDR3 nucleotides: TGTGCCAGCAGTGAAGGGACCACATGGACCGGGGAGCTGTTTTTT.

This chain links TRBV27 with TRBJ2-2; 9 nucleotides match TRBD1. Losses at the gene ends were 4 bases for V and 3 bases for J; bases not matched to a gene: 9. The germline V gene encodes CDR1 MNHEY and CDR2 SMNVEV (reference sequence). CDR3 length: 17 amino acids. The CDR3 DNA sequence: TGTGCCAGCAGTTATCTCCGGGACAGGGAGGACACCGGGGAGCTGTTTTTT. Translated: CASSYLRDREDTGELFF.

The gene calls are TRBV28 and TRBJ2-2, with 8 bases identical to TRBD2. CDR3 length: 15 residues. From germline, CDR1 is MDHEN and CDR2 SYDVKM. The trim removed 6 bases at V and 5 bases at J, leaving 8 bases unmatched. In DNA form, the CDR3 reads TGTGCCAGCAGACCCGGGGGGGCTGAGACCGGGGAGCTGTTTTTT. Encoded protein: CASRPGGAETGELFF. Variable domain in full (rest from reference TRBV28 and TRBJ2-2): DVKVTQSSRYLVKRTGEKVFLECVQDMDHENMFWYRQDPGLGLRLIYFSYDVKMKEKGDIPEGYSVSREKKERFSLILESASTNQTSMYLCASRPGGAETGELFFGEGSRLTVL.

This chain connects TRBV4-1 to TRBJ1-1, with D perhaps TRBD1 (6 bases). V shed 4 bases and J shed 6 bases, with 12 bases lying between them. The CDR3 spans 13 residues. Germline loops: CDR1 MGHRA, CDR2 YSYEKL. CDR3 nucleotide sequence: TGCGCCAGCAGCCCGTCAAAGGGGGCTGAAGCTTTCTTT. Translating it yields CASSPSKGAEAFF.

The chain uses TRBV28 and TRBJ2-3; D perhaps matches TRBD1 (5 bases). Trimming removed 2 bases from V and 0 bases from J, with 6 bases in between. CDR3 length equals 14 residues. CDR1 and CDR2 from the germline V gene are MDHEN and SYDVKM. The DNA of the CDR3 is TGTGCCAGCAGTTTAGCAGGGAGCACAGATACGCAGTATTTT. Translation gives CASSLAGSTDTQYF. The whole variable domain, filled in from reference TRBV28 and TRBJ2-3, reads DVKVTQSSRYLVKRTGEKVFLECVQDMDHENMFWYRQDPGLGLRLIYFSYDVKMKEKGDIPEGYSVSREKKERFSLILESASTNQTSMYLCASSLAGSTDTQYFGPGTRLTVL.

The chain carries TRBV5-5 and TRBJ2-7; 12 nucleotides line up with TRBD2. This CDR3 comprises 14 residues. Germline CDR1 and CDR2: SGHKS and YYEKEE (reference sequence). The V segment lost 5 bases and the J segment 4 bases; nucleotides outside the gene matches: 4. For the CDR3, the DNA is TGTGCCAGCAGTCCACTAGCGGGAGGATACGAGCAGTACTTC. As protein: CASSPLAGGYEQYF.

In this sample, this clone turned up once. The J gene is TRBJ2-7, the V gene TRBV30; D is tentatively TRBD1 or TRBD2 (6 bases each). This CDR3 has 14 residues. Germline CDR1 and CDR2: GTSNPN and SVGIG (reference sequence). V was trimmed by 5 bases and J by 4 bases, leaving 18 bases between them. The CDR3 here is CAWGGTLGSYEQYF. The CDR3 DNA follows: TGTGCCTGGGGAGGGACACTTGGGTCTTACGAGCAGTACTTC.

This chain uses TRBV19 with TRBJ2-3, with 10 bases identical to TRBD2. The germline V gene encodes CDR1 LNHDA and CDR2 SQIVND (reference sequence). The CDR3 extends over 15 amino acids. V shed 5 bases, J shed 5 bases, and the junction held 7 bases outside the gene matches. The CDR3 nucleotides read TGTGCCAGTAGTGAAGCGGGAGGGCTCGGAGATACGCAGTATTTT. It translates to CASSEAGGLGDTQYF.

V gene TRBV19 combines with J gene TRBJ2-2; tentatively, D is TRBD2 (5 bases). Germline CDR1 and CDR2: LNHDA and SQIVND (reference sequence). V lost 9 bases, J lost 1 base, and 15 bases lay in between. The CDR3 has 15 amino acids. CDR3 sequence (DNA): TGTGCCAGCGGTCGTGGTGCGGGGAACACCGGGGAGCTGTTTTTT. Amino acid sequence: CASGRGAGNTGELFF.

The chain has TRBV9 and TRBJ1-1; 8 bases are shared with TRBD1. The CDR3 loop spans 15 amino acids. J lost 4 bases, V lost 4 bases, and 9 bases had no gene match. Germline V gene data show CDR1 as SGDLS and CDR2 as YYNGEE. This chain's CDR3 is CASSLAGTGGTEAFF. CDR3 nucleotide sequence: TGTGCCAGCAGCCTCGCCGGGACAGGAGGCACTGAAGCTTTCTTT.

This chain joins TRBV27 and TRBJ2-3, with D uncertain. Trimming shortened V by 2 bases and J by 6 bases, and 3 bases separated the two germline ends. Germline V gene sequence: CDR1 MNHEY, CDR2 SMNVEV (reference sequence). The CDR3 extends over 11 amino acids. The CDR3 DNA reads TGTGCCAGCAGTTTAGGGGATACGCAGTATTTT. Protein: CASSLGDTQYF.

The rearrangement joins TRBV7-9 to TRBJ2-5; possible D gene TRBD2, 6 bases. V lost 10 bases and J lost 4, with 19 bases in between. Germline V gene sequence: CDR1 SEHNR, CDR2 FQNEAQ (reference sequence). This CDR3 region has 14 residues. The CDR3 DNA reads as TGTGCCATTGGCGGGACGACTCCAGGAGAGACCCAGTACTTC. Encoded protein: CAIGGTTPGETQYF. The full variable domain, its missing parts supplied by reference TRBV7-9 and TRBJ2-5, is DTGVSQNPRHKITKRGQNVTFRCDPISEHNRLYWYRQTLGQGPEFLTYFQNEAQLEKSRLLSDRFSAERPKGSFSTLEIQRTEQGDSAMYLCAIGGTTPGETQYFGPGTRLLVL.

The CDR3 region has the DNA TGTGCCAGAGGTAGGGGGGCGAACACCGGGGAGCTGTTTTTT. Protein: CARGRGANTGELFF. J is TRBJ2-2 and V is TRBV14; either TRBD1 or TRBD2 may supply D (6 bases each). The CDR3 consists of 14 residues. CDR1 is SGHDN and CDR2 is FVKESK in the germline V gene. Trimming shortened V by 9 bases and J by 0 bases, and 11 bases separated the two germline ends.

The chain has TRBV19 and TRBJ1-1; D is unclear. CDR3 length equals 12 residues. The V end lost 7 bases, the J end lost 5 bases, and 11 bases lay between the germline ends. In germline, CDR1 is LNHDA, CDR2 SQIVND (reference sequence). The chain's CDR3 is CASTHPGTEAFF. The CDR3 coding sequence is TGTGCCAGTACCCATCCCGGAACTGAAGCTTTCTTT. Looking up the rest from reference TRBV19 and TRBJ1-1 gives the full variable domain: DGGITQSPKYLFRKEGQNVTLSCEQNLNHDAMYWYRQDPGQGLRLIYYSQIVNDFQKGDIAEGYSVSREKKESFPLTVTSAQKNPTAFYLCASTHPGTEAFFGQGTRLTVV.

This sequence joins TRBV28 and TRBJ2-7; no reliable D call. Looked up from germline, CDR1 is MDHEN and CDR2 is SYDVKM. The CDR3 has 16 residues. V was clipped by 2 bases and J by 7 bases, with 21 bases between them. The CDR3 DNA sequence: TGTGCCAGCAGTTTAGGGCAGGCGTATACCCTAGGGGAGCAGTACTTC. It specifies CASSLGQAYTLGEQYF.

The chain combines TRBV6-5 with TRBJ1-5; possible D gene TRBD1, 5 bases. Germline V gene lookup returns CDR1 MNHEY and CDR2 SVGAGI. The V end lost 7 bases, the J end lost 4 bases, and 17 bases lay between the germline ends. The CDR3 contains 15 residues. The CDR3 region is CASKADRGRNQPQHF. DNA of the CDR3: TGTGCCAGCAAAGCCGACCGGGGCCGAAATCAGCCCCAGCATTTT.

The chain combines TRBV19 with TRBJ1-5; the D gene is possibly TRBD1 (5 bases). CDR1 and CDR2 (germline): LNHDA, SQIVND (reference sequence). Trimming took off 7 bases at V and 3 bases at J, with 16 bases between the two ends. This CDR3 is built from 15 residues. CDR3 DNA sequence: TGTGCCAGTATTGCCAGGGCCACCGACAATCAGCCCCAGCATTTT. Translation: CASIARATDNQPQHF.

The genes are TRBV10-3 and TRBJ2-1; 10 positions agree with TRBD2. CDR3 length equals 16 residues. V lost 2 bases, J lost 6 bases, and 7 bases stayed unmatched. Germline values: CDR1 ENHRY, CDR2 SYGVKD. The CDR3 protein is CAISEPPSGSINEQFF. For the CDR3, the DNA is TGTGCCATCAGTGAGCCCCCTAGCGGGAGCATCAATGAGCAGTTCTTC.

The chain is built from TRBV7-6 and TRBJ1-1; TRBD1 aligns across 7 bases. V dropped 0 bases and J dropped 4; count of bases not matched to a gene: 8. Per the germline V gene, CDR1 is SGHVS and CDR2 is FNYEAQ. The CDR3 is 16 amino acids. CDR3 nucleotides: TGTGCCAGCAGCTTAGCCCAGGGGGTAAGGGGCACTGAAGCTTTCTTT. Translating gives CASSLAQGVRGTEAFF.

The chain links TRBV2 to TRBJ1-2; D possibly corresponds to TRBD1 (6 bases). There are 18 residues in the CDR3. Per germline, CDR1 SNHLY and CDR2 FYNNEI. Trimming stripped 1 base from V and 6 bases from J, with 24 bases between. CDR3: CASSEERREVGGEHGYTF. The CDR3, as DNA: TGTGCCAGCAGTGAAGAGAGGAGGGAAGTAGGGGGAGAGCATGGCTACACCTTC.

V and J are TRBV4-1 and TRBJ2-7, with TRBD2 identical over 7 bases. The CDR3 runs to 15 residues. After removal of 2 bases from V and 0 bases from J, the junction contained 4 bases not matched to a gene. CDR1 MGHRA and CDR2 YSYEKL come from the germline V gene. CDR3 residues: CASSQSPSGSYEQYF. CDR3 DNA sequence: TGCGCCAGCAGCCAATCTCCTAGCGGCTCCTACGAGCAGTACTTC.

This clone was found a few times. This chain links TRBV6-1 with TRBJ2-5; 9 nucleotides line up with TRBD1. From germline, CDR1 is MNHNS and CDR2 SASEGT. This CDR3 has 14 amino acids. Trimming took 4 bases from V and 5 from J; bases not matched to a gene: 5. Here the CDR3 reads CASSGGTGWETQYF. In DNA, the CDR3 is TGTGCCAGCAGTGGCGGGACAGGGTGGGAGACCCAGTACTTC.

DNA of the CDR3: TGTGCCAGCAGTGTCTGGACAGGGTACTACGAGCAGTACTTC. This gives the protein CASSVWTGYYEQYF. The chain combines TRBV25-1 with TRBJ2-7, with 8 bases aligning to TRBD1. The germline CDR1 and CDR2 sequences are MGHDK and SYGVNS. J lost 3 bases, V lost 4 bases, and 5 bases had no gene match. The CDR3 has 14 amino acids.

This chain links TRBV27 with TRBJ1-1, with TRBD1 matching over 7 bases. Germline V gene data show CDR1 as MNHEY and CDR2 as SMNVEV (reference sequence). The J segment lost 11 bases and the V segment lost 2 bases, leaving 8 bases of the junction unmatched. The CDR3 sequence is 13 residues long. CDR3 loop: CASSLGDSRNAFF. DNA of the CDR3: TGTGCCAGCAGTTTAGGGGACAGTCGCAATGCTTTCTTT.

The J gene is TRBJ1-3, the V gene TRBV27, with no clear D. CDR1 is MNHEY and CDR2 is SMNVEV in the germline V gene (reference sequence). The V and J ends lost 3 bases and 0 bases respectively, with 12 bases between them. The length of the CDR3 is 16 residues. The CDR3 reads CASSFSGGLSGNTIYF. In nucleotides, the CDR3 is TGTGCCAGCAGTTTTTCTGGCGGACTCTCTGGAAACACCATATATTTT.

The chain couples TRBV18 to TRBJ2-1; the match to TRBD1 covers 8 bases. The CDR3 has 16 amino acids. Germline V gene data show CDR1 as KGHSH and CDR2 as LQKENI. V dropped 3 bases and J dropped 1; count of bases not matched to a gene: 5. CDR3 amino acids: CASSPTRQGSYNEQFF. CDR3 nucleotides: TGTGCCAGCTCACCGACAAGACAGGGGTCCTACAATGAGCAGTTCTTC.

The chain employs TRBV7-9 and TRBJ2-7, with TRBD2 matching 12 bases. The CDR3 runs 14 residues. The germline V gene has CDR1 SEHNR and CDR2 FQNEAQ (reference sequence). J lost 5 bases, V lost 3 bases, and 2 bases had no gene match. CDR3 DNA sequence: TGTGCCAGCAGCTTTTGGACTAGCGGGGACGAGCAGTACTTC. Its protein product is CASSFWTSGDEQYF.

This chain joins TRBV2 and TRBJ1-4, with D possibly TRBD1 on 5 matching bases. Germline CDR1 and CDR2: SNHLY and FYNNEI. This CDR3 has 13 residues. V gave up 6 bases and J gave up 10 bases, with 15 bases separating them. The CDR3 nucleotides are TGTGCCAGCAGGACGGGGGTCGTGGTAAAACTGTTTTTT. Amino acids: CASRTGVVVKLFF. Based on the CDR3 plus reference TRBV2 and TRBJ1-4, the full variable domain is EPEVTQTPSHQVTQMGQEVILRCVPISNHLYFYWYRQILGQKVEFLVSFYNNEISEKSEIFDDQFSVERPDGSNFTLKIRSTKLEDSAMYFCASRTGVVVKLFFGSGTQLSVL.

The chain is built from TRBV16 and TRBJ1-5; 8 bases line up with TRBD1. The V segment lost 4 bases and the J segment 0 bases; nucleotides outside the gene matches: 2. The V gene's germline CDR1 is KGHSY and CDR2 FQNENV. The CDR3 is 15 residues long. DNA of the CDR3: TGTGCCAGCAGCCGACAGGGGAATAGCAATCAGCCCCAGCATTTT. Residues: CASSRQGNSNQPQHF.

The V call is TRBV6-6, the J call TRBJ1-5; TRBD1 might be the D (5 bases). V lost 7 bases and J lost 0, with 10 bases in between. The CDR3 is made up of 14 amino acids. CDR1 and CDR2 (germline): MNHNY, SVGAGI (reference sequence). CDR3 protein: CASNGTPSNQPQHF. CDR3 DNA sequence: TGTGCCAGCAACGGGACTCCTAGCAATCAGCCCCAGCATTTT.

This chain joins TRBV5-1 and TRBJ2-5, with 8 positions matching TRBD2. With V trimmed by 1 base and J by 2 bases, 4 bases remained unmatched. This CDR3 comprises 15 residues. Germline assignment: CDR1 SGHRS and CDR2 YFSETQ. The CDR3 here is CASSLFGRGQETQYF. Written as DNA, the CDR3 is TGCGCCAGCAGCTTGTTCGGGAGGGGGCAAGAGACCCAGTACTTC.